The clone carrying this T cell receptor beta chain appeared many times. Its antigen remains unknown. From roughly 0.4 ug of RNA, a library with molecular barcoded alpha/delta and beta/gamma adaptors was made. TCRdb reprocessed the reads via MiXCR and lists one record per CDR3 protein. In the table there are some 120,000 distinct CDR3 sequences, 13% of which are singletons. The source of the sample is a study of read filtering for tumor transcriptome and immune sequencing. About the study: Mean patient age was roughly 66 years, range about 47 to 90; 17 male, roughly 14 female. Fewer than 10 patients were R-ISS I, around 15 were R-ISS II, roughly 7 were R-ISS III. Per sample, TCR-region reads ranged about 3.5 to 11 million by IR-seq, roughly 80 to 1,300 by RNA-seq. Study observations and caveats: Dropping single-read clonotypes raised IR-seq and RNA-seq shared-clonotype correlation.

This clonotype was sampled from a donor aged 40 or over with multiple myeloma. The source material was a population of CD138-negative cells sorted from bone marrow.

The CDR3 DNA sequence: TGTGCCAGCAGTTTAGCGCGGTTCTATGGCTACACCTTC. Protein: CASSLARFYGYTF. The chain is built from TRBV12-3 or TRBV12-4 and TRBJ1-2; D not certain. This CDR3 has 13 residues. The ends were cut back, 0 bases at V and 4 bases at J, with 6 bases in the middle.